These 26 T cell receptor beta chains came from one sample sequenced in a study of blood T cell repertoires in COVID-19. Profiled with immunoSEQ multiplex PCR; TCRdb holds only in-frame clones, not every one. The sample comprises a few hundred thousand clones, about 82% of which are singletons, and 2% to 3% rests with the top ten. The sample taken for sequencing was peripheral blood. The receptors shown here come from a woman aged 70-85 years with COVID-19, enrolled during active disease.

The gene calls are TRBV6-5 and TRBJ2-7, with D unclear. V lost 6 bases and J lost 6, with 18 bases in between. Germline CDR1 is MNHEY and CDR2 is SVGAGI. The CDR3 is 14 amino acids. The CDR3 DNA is TGTGCCAGCAGATTACGGGTTGGCGGTCTCGAGCAGTACTTC. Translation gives CASRLRVGGLEQYF.

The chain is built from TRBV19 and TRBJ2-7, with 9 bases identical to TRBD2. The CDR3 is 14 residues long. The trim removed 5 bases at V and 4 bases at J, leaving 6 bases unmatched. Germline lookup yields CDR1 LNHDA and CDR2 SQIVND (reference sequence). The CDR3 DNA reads TGTGCCAGTAGTGCTAGCGGGGTGGTTTACGAGCAGTACTTC. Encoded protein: CASSASGVVYEQYF.

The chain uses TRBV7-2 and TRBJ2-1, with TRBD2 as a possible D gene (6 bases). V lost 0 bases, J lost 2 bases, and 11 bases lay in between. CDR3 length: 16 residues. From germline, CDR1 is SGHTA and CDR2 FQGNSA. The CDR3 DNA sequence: TGTGCCAGCAGCTTAGCGGGCAGCGGGCCCTACAATGAGCAGTTCTTC. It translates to CASSLAGSGPYNEQFF.

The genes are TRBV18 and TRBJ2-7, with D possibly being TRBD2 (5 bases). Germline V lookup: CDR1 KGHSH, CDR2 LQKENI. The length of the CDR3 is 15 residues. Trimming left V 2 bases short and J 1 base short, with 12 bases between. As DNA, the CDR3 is TGTGCCAGCTCACCAATAGAGGGCCGTTCCTACGAGCAGTACTTC. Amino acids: CASSPIEGRSYEQYF.

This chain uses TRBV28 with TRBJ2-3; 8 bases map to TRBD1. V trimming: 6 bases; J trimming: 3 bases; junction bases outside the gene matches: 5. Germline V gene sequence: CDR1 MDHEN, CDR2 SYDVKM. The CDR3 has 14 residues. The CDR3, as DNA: TGTGCCAGCAGCCCCGACAGGGGAACAGATACGCAGTATTTT. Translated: CASSPDRGTDTQYF.

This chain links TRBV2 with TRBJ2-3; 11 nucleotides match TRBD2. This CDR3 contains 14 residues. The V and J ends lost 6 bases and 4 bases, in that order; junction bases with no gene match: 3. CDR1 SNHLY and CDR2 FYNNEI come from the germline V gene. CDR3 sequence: CASREGLAADTQYF. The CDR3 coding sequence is TGTGCCAGCAGGGAGGGACTAGCGGCAGATACGCAGTATTTT. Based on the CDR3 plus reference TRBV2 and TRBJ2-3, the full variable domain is EPEVTQTPSHQVTQMGQEVILRCVPISNHLYFYWYRQILGQKVEFLVSFYNNEISEKSEIFDDQFSVERPDGSNFTLKIRSTKLEDSAMYFCASREGLAADTQYFGPGTRLTVL.

CDR3 in amino acids: CASSSLTGYYGYTF. The CDR3, as DNA: TGTGCCAGCAGCTCCTTGACAGGGTACTATGGCTACACCTTC. The rearrangement joins TRBV5-8 to TRBJ1-2, with 7 bases lining up with TRBD1. V lost 3 bases to trimming and J lost 3 bases; unmatched junction nucleotides: 5. The germline V gene encodes CDR1 SGHTS and CDR2 YDEGEE. The CDR3 sequence is 14 residues long.

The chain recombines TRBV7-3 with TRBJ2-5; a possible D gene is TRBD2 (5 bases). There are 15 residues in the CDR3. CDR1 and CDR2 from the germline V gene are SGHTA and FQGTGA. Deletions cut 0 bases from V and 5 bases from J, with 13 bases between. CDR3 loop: CASSLTNGMGETQYF. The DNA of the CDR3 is TGTGCCAGCAGCTTAACTAACGGGATGGGGGAGACCCAGTACTTC.

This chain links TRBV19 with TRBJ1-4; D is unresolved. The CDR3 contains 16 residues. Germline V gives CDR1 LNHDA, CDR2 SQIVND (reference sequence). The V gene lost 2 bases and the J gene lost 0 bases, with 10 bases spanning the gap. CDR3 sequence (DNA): TGTGCCAGTAGTATATCTCACATTGCAACTAATGAAAAACTGTTTTTT. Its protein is CASSISHIATNEKLFF.

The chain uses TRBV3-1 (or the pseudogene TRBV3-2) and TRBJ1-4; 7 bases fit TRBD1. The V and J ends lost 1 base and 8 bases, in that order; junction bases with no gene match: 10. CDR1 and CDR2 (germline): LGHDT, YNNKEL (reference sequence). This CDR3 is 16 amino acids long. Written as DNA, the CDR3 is TGTGCCAGCAGCCAAGCCCCGACAGGGATTAGGGAAAAACTGTTTTTT. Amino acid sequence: CASSQAPTGIREKLFF.

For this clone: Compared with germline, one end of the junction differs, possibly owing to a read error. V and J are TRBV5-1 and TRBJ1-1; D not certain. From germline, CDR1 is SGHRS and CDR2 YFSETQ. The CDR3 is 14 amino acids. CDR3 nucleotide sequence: TGCGCCAGCCGCTTCGGCGGGGAGGACACTGAAGCTTTCTTT. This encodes CASRFGGEDTEAFF.

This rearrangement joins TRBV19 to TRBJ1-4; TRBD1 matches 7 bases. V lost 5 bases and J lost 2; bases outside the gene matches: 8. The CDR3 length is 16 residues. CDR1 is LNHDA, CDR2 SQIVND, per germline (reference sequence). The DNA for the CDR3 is TGTGCCAGTAGTCTCGACAGGGTCTTGACTAATGAAAAACTGTTTTTT. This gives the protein CASSLDRVLTNEKLFF.

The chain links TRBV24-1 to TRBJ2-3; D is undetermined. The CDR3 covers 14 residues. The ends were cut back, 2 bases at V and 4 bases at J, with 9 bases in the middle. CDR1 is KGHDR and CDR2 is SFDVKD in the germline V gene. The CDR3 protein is CATSDWSEADTQYF. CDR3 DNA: TGTGCCACCAGTGATTGGTCAGAGGCAGATACGCAGTATTTT.

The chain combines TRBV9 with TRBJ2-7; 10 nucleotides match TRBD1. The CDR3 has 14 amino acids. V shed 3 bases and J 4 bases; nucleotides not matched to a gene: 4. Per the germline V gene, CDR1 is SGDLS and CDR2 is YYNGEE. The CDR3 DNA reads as TGTGCCAGCAGCGAGGGACAGGGGAGGTACGAGCAGTACTTC. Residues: CASSEGQGRYEQYF. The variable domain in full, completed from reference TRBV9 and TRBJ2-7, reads DSGVTQTPKHLITATGQRVTLRCSPRSGDLSVYWYQQSLDQGLQFLIQYYNGEERAKGNILERFSAQQFPDLHSELNLSSLELGDSALYFCASSEGQGRYEQYFGPGTRLTVT.

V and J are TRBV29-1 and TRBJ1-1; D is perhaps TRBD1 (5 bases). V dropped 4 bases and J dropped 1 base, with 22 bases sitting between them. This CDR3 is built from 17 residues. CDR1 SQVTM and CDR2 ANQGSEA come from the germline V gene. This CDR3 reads CSVGERDLRGGNTEAFF. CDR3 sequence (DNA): TGCAGCGTTGGGGAGAGGGACCTTAGGGGAGGGAACACTGAAGCTTTCTTT.

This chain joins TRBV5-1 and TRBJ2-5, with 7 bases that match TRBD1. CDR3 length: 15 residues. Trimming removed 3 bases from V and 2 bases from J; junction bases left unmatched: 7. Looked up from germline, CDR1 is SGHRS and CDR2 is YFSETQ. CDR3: CASSYLPGQQETQYF. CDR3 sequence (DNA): TGCGCCAGCAGCTACCTACCGGGACAGCAAGAGACCCAGTACTTC.

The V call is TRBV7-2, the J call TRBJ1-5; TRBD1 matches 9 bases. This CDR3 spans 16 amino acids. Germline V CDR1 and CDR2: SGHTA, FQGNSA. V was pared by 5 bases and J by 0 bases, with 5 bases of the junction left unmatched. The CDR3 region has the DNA TGTGCCAGCAGCCCGGACAGGGGACATAGCAATCAGCCCCAGCATTTT. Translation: CASSPDRGHSNQPQHF.

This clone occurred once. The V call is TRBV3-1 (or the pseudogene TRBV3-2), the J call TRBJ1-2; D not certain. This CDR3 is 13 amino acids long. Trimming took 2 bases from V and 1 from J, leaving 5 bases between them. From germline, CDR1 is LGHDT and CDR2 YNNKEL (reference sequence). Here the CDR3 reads CASSQNSNYGYTF. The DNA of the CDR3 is TGTGCCAGCAGCCAAAACAGTAACTATGGCTACACCTTC.

CDR3 protein: CASSPRSIILTSQNTGELFF. The CDR3 DNA follows: TGTGCCAGCAGCCCGCGATCTATAATCTTGACTAGCCAGAACACCGGGGAGCTGTTTTTT. The chain joins TRBV9 to TRBJ2-2, with 7 bases lining up with TRBD2. CDR1 is SGDLS, CDR2 YYNGEE, per germline. CDR3 length: 20 residues. V dropped 4 bases and J dropped 1; count of bases not matched to a gene: 19.

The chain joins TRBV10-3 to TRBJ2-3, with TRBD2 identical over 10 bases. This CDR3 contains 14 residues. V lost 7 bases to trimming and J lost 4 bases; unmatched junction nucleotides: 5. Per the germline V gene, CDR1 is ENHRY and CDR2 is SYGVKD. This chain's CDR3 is CAITQREGSDTQYF. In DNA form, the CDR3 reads TGTGCCATCACCCAGCGGGAGGGGTCAGATACGCAGTATTTT.

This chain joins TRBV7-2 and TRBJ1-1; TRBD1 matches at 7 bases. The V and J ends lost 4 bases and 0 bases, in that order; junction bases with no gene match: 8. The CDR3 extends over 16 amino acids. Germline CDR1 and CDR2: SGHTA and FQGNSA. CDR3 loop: CASSWGPTGMNTEAFF. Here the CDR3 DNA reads TGTGCCAGCAGCTGGGGCCCGACAGGGATGAACACTGAAGCTTTCTTT. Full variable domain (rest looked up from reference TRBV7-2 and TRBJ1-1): GAGVSQSPSNKVTEKGKDVELRCDPISGHTALYWYRQSLGQGLEFLIYFQGNSAPDKSGLPSDRFSAERTGGSVSTLTIQRTQQEDSAVYLCASSWGPTGMNTEAFFGQGTRLTVV.

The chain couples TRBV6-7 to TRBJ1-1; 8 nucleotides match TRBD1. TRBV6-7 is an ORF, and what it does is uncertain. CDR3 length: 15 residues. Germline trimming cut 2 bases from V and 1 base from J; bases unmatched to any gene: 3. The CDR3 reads CASSYGGQANTEAFF. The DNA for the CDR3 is TGTGCCAGCAGTTACGGGGGACAGGCGAACACTGAAGCTTTCTTT.

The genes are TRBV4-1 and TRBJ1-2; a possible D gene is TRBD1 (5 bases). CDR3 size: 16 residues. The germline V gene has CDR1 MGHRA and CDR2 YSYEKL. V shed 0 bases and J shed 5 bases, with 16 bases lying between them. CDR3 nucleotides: TGCGCCAGCAGCCAAGATGGGAGGGGCAGGATTTATGGCTACACCTTC. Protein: CASSQDGRGRIYGYTF.

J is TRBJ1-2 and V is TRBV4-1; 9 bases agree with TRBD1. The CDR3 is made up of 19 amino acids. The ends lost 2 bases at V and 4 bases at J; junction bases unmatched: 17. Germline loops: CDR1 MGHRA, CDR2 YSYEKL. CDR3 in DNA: TGCGCCAGCAGCCAAATTGTCCGGGACAGGGCGCCTAAACCCTATGGCTACACCTTC. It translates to CASSQIVRDRAPKPYGYTF.

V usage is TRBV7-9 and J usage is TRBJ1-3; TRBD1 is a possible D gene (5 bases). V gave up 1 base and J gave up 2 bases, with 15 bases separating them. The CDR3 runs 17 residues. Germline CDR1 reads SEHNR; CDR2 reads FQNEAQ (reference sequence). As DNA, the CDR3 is TGTGCCAGCAGCTTAGATTTAAGCGGGGGTCCTGGAAACACCATATATTTT. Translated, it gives CASSLDLSGGPGNTIYF. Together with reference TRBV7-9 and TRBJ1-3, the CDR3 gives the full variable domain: DTGVSQNPRHKITKRGQNVTFRCDPISEHNRLYWYRQTLGQGPEFLTYFQNEAQLEKSRLLSDRFSAERPKGSFSTLEIQRTEQGDSAMYLCASSLDLSGGPGNTIYFGEGSWLTVV.

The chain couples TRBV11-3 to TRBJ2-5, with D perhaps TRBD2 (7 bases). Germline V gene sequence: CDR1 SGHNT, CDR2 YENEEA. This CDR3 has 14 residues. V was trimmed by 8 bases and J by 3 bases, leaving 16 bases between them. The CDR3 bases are TGTGCCAGCCGGCGGGGGCCACTGGAAGAGACCCAGTACTTC. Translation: CASRRGPLEETQYF.